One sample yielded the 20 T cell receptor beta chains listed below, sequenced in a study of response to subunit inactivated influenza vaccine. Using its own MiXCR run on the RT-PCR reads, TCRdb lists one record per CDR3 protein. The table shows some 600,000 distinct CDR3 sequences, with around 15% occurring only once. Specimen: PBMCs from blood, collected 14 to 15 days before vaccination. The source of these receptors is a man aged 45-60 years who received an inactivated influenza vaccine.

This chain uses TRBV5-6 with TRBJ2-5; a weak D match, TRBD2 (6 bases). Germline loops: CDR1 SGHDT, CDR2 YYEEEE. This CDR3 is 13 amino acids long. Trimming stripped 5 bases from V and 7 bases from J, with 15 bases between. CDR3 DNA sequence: TGTGCCAGCAGTTCCGGGACTCGAGGGACCCAGTACTTC. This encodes CASSSGTRGTQYF.

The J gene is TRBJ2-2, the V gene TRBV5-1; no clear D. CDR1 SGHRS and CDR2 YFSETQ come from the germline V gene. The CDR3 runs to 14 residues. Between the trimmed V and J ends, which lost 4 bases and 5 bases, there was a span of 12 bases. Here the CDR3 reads CASSVDAETGELFF. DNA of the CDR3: TGCGCCAGCAGCGTGGATGCGGAGACCGGGGAGCTGTTTTTT.

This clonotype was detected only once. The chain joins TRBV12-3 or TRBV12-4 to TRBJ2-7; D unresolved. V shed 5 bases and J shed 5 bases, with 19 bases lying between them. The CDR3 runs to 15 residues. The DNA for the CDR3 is TGTGCCAGCAGTACCCCCGGGTTGGGTAAGGACGAGCAGTACTTC. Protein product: CASSTPGLGKDEQYF.

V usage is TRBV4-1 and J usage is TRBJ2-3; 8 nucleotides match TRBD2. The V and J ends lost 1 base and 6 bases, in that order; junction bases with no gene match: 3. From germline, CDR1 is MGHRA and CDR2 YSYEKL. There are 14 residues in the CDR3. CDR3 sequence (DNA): TGCGCCAGCAGCCAAGTAGGCGGGGGGGATACGCAGTATTTT. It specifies CASSQVGGGDTQYF.

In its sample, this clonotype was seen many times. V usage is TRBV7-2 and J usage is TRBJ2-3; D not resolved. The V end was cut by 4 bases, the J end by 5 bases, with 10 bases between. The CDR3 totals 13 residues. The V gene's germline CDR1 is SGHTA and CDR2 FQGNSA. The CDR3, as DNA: TGTGCCAGCAGCTCCTCCCGGCTAGATACGCAGTATTTT. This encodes CASSSSRLDTQYF.

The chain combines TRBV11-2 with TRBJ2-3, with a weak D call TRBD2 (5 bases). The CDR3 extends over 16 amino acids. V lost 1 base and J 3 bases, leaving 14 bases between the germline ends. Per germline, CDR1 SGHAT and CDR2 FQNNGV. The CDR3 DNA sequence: TGTGCCAGCAGCTTAGCCCCGGGGAGAGGGACAGATACGCAGTATTTT. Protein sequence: CASSLAPGRGTDTQYF.

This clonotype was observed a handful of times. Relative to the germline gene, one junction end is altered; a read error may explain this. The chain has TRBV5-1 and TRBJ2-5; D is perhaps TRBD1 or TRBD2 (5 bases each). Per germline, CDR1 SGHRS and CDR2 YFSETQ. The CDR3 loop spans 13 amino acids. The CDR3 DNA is TGCGCCAGCATGCTAGGGGACCAAGAGGCCCAGTACTTC. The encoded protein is CASMLGDQEAQYF.

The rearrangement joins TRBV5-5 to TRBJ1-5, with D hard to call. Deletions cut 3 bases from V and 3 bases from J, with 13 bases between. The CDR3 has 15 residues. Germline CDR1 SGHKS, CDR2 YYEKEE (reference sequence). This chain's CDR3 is CASSSLLWSNQPQHF. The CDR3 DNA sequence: TGTGCCAGCAGCTCATTGCTCTGGTCCAATCAGCCCCAGCATTTT.

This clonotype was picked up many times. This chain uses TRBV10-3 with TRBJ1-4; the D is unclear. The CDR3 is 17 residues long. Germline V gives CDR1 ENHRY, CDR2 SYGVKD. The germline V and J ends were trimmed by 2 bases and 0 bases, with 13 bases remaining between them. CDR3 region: CAISETGRAPTNEKLFF. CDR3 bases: TGTGCCATCAGTGAGACGGGCCGGGCACCAACTAATGAAAAACTGTTTTTT.

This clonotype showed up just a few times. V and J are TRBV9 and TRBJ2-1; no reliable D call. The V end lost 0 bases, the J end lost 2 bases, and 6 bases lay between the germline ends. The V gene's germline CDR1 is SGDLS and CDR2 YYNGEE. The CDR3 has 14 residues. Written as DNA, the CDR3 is TGTGCCAGCAGCGTAGCGGGTACCTACAATGAGCAGTTCTTC. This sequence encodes CASSVAGTYNEQFF.

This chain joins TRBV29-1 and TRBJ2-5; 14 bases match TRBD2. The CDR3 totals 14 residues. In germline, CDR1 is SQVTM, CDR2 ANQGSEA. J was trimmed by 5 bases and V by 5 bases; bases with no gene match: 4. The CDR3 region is CSVWTSGRRETQYF. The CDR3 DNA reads TGCAGCGTTTGGACTAGCGGGAGGCGGGAGACCCAGTACTTC. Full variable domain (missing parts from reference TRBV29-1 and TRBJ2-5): SAVISQKPSRDICQRGTSLTIQCQVDSQVTMMFWYRQQPGQSLTLIATANQGSEATYESGFVIDKFPISRPNLTFSTLTVSNMSPEDSSIYLCSVWTSGRRETQYFGPGTRLLVL.

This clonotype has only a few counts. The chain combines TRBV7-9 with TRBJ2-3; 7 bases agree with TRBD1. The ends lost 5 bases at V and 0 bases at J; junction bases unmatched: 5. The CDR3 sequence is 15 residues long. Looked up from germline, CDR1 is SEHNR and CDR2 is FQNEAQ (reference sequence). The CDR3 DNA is TGTGCCAGCAGCCCCGGGACAGATAGCACAGATACGCAGTATTTT. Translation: CASSPGTDSTDTQYF.

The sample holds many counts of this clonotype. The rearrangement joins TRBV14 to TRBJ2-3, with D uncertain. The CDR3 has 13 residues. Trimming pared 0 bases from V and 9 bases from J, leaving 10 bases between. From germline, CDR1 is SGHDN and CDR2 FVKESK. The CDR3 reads CASSQDRPGTQYF. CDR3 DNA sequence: TGTGCCAGCAGCCAAGATCGCCCAGGAACGCAGTATTTT. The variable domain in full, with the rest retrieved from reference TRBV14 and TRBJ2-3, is EAGVTQFPSHSVIEKGQTVTLRCDPISGHDNLYWYRRVMGKEIKFLLHFVKESKQDESGMPNNRFLAERTGGTYSTLKVQPAELEDSGVYFCASSQDRPGTQYFGPGTRLTVL.

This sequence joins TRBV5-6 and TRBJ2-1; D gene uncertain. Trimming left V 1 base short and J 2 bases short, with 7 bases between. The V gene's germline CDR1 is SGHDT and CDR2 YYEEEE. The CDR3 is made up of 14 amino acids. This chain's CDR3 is CASSLPTTYNEQFF. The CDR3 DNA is TGTGCCAGCAGCTTGCCGACCACCTACAATGAGCAGTTCTTC.

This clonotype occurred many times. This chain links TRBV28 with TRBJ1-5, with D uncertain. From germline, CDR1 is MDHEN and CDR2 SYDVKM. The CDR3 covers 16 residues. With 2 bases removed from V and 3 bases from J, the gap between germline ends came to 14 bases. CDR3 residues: CASSLPQVSFNQPQHF. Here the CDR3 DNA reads TGTGCCAGCAGTTTACCCCAAGTCTCTTTCAATCAGCCCCAGCATTTT. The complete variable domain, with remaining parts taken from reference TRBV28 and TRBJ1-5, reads DVKVTQSSRYLVKRTGEKVFLECVQDMDHENMFWYRQDPGLGLRLIYFSYDVKMKEKGDIPEGYSVSREKKERFSLILESASTNQTSMYLCASSLPQVSFNQPQHFGDGTRLSIL.

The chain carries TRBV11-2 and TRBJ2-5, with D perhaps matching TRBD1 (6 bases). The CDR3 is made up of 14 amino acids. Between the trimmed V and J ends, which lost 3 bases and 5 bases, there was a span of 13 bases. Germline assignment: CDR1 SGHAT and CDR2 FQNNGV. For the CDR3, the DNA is TGTGCCAGCAGCTTGGGTCCCAGGGGCGAGACCCAGTACTTC. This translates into CASSLGPRGETQYF.

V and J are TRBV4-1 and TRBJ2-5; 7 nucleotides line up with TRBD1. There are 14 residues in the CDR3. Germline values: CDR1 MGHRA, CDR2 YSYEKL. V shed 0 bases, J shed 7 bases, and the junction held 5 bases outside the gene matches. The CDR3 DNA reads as TGCGCCAGCAGCCAAGAACAGGGGACGGCGACCCAGTACTTC. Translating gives CASSQEQGTATQYF.

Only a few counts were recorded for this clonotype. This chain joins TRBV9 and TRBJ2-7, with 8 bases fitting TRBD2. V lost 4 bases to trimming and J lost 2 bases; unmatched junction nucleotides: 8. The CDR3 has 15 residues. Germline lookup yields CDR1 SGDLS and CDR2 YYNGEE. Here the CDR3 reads CASSPGGGGTYEQYF. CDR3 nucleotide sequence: TGTGCCAGCAGCCCCGGTGGCGGGGGGACCTACGAGCAGTACTTC.

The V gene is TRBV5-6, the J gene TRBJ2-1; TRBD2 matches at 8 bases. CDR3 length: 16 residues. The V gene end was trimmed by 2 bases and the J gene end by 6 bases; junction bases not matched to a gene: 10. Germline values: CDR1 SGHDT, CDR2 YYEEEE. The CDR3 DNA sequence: TGTGCCAGCAGCTTTTTCTCGGGGGGGACGGCCAATGAGCAGTTCTTC. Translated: CASSFFSGGTANEQFF.

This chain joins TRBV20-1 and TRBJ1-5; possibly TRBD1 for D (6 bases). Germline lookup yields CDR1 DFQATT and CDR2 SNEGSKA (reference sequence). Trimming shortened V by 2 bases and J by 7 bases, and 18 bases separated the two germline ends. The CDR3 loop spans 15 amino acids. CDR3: CSARLTGKSKQPQHF. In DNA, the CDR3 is TGCAGTGCTAGACTCACAGGGAAATCAAAGCAGCCCCAGCATTTT.